The clone carrying this TCR beta chain was observed a handful of times. Germline V gene lookup returns CDR1 MNHEY and CDR2 SMNVEV (reference sequence). The V end was cut by 4 bases, the J end by 7 bases, with 11 bases between. CDR3 length: 12 residues. RNA in amounts of about 0.45 to 1 ug was reverse transcribed with random hexamers. TCRdb processed the immunoSEQ multiplex PCR reads anew with MiXCR; each CDR3 protein has one entry. The sample shows about 110,000 distinct CDR3 sequences, approximately 93% of them seen only once. This sample is part of a study of CD8 T cells in Susac syndrome. The chain carries TRBV27 and TRBJ2-7; D is perhaps TRBD2 (6 bases). The origin of this receptor is a human donor with Susac syndrome. Sequenced material: CD8+ T cells from PBMCs. CDR3 loop: CASSSTGGEQYF. In DNA form, the CDR3 reads TGTGCCAGCAGTTCGACCGGGGGAGAGCAGTACTTC.